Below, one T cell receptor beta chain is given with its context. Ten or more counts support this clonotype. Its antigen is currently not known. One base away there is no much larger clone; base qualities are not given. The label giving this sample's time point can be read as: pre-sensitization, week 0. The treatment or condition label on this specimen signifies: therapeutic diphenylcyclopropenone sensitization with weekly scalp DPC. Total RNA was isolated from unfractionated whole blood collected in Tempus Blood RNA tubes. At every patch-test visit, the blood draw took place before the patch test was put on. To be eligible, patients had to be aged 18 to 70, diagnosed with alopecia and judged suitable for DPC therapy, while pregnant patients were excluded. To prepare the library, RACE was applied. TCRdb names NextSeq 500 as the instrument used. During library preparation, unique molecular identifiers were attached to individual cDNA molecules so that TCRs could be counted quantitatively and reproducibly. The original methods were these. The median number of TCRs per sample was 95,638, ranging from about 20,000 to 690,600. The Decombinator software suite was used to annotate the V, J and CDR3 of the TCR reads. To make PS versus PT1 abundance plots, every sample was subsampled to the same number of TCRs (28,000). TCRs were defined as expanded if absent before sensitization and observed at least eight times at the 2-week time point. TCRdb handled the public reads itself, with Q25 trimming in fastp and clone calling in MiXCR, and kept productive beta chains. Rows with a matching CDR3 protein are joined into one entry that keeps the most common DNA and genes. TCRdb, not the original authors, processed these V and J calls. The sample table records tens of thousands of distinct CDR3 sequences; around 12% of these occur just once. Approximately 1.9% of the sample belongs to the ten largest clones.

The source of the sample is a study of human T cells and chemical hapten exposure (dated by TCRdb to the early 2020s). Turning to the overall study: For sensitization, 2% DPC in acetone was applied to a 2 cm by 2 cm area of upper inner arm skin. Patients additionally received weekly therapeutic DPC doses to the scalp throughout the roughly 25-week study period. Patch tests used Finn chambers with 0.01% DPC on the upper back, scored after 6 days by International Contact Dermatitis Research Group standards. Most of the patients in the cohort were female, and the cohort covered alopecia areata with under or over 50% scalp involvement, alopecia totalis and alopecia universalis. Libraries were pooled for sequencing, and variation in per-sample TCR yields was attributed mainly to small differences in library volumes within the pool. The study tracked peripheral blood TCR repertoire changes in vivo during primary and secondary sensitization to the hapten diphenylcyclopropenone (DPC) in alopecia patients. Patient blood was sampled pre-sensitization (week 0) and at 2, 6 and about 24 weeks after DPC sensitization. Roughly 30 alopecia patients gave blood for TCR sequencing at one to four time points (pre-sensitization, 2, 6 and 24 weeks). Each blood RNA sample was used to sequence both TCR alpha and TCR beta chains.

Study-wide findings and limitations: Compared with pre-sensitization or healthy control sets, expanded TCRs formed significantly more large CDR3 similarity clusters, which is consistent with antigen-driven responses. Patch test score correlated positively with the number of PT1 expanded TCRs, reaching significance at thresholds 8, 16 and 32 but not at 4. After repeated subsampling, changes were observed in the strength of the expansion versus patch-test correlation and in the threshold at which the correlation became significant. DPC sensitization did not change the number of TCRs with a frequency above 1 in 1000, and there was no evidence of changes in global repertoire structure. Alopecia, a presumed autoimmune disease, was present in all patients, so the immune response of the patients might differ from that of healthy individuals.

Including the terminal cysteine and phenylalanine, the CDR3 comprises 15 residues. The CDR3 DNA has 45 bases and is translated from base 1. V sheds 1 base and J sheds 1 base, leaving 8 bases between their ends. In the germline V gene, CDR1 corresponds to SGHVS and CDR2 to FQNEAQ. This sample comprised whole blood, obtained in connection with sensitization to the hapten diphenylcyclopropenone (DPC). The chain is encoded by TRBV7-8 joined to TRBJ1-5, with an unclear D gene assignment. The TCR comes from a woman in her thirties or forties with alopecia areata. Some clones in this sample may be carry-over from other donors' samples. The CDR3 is CASSLVGNSNQPQHF. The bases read TGTGCCAGCAGCTTAGTCGGAAACAGCAATCAGCCCCAGCATTTT.